Following are 25 T cell receptor beta chains from one sample sequenced in a study of PD-1 blockade in classical Hodgkin lymphoma. Sequenced by immunoSEQ multiplex PCR; TCRdb stores in-frame clones only, minus some. The sample records 20,000 to 25,000 clones, more than 85% being singletons. Indicated time point: newly diagnosed, previously untreated cHL patient sample. CD4+ T cells were purified from thawed PBMCs by negative selection. Input material: CD4+ T cells from blood. All receptors come from a human donor with classical Hodgkin lymphoma.

Here the CDR3 reads CASSLRQGDSGNTIYF. CDR3 coding DNA: TGTGCCAGCAGCTTAAGACAGGGGGACTCTGGAAACACCATATATTTT. This chain links TRBV7-9 with TRBJ1-3, with TRBD1 matching 9 bases. The CDR3 is 16 amino acids. V was clipped by 2 bases and J by 0 bases; unmatched bases: 2. Germline CDR1 and CDR2: SEHNR and FQNEAQ (reference sequence).

This chain links TRBV4-3 with TRBJ1-2; no reliable D call. V was trimmed by 2 bases and J by 2 bases, leaving 9 bases between them. There are 14 residues in the CDR3. Germline V CDR1 and CDR2: LGHNA, YSLEER. The CDR3 here is CASSQYFSNYGYTF. The CDR3 DNA sequence: TGCGCCAGCAGCCAATATTTCTCGAACTATGGCTACACCTTC.

The J gene is TRBJ2-1, the V gene TRBV19, with TRBD2 as a possible D gene (5 bases). Deletions cut 1 base from V and 10 bases from J, with 11 bases between. Germline assignment: CDR1 LNHDA and CDR2 SQIVND (reference sequence). CDR3 length: 13 amino acids. The DNA for the CDR3 is TGTGCCAGTAGTATAGCTGGGCGGAGGGAGCAGTTCTTC. This codes for CASSIAGRREQFF.

The genes are TRBV9 and TRBJ2-1; 9 nucleotides align to TRBD2. V shed 0 bases, J shed 9 bases, and the junction held 10 bases outside the gene matches. CDR1 is SGDLS, CDR2 YYNGEE, per germline. This CDR3 contains 16 residues. The CDR3 nucleotides are TGTGCCAGCAGCGTAGCGGGGCGGGAGGGGATCGGTGAGCAGTTCTTC. Protein: CASSVAGREGIGEQFF.

The V gene is TRBV30, the J gene TRBJ1-1, with D hard to call. Germline V gene data show CDR1 as GTSNPN and CDR2 as SVGIG (reference sequence). Trimming pared 0 bases from V and 3 bases from J, leaving 8 bases between. The CDR3 runs to 13 residues. The CDR3 loop is CAWSVTEDTEAFF. Written as DNA, the CDR3 is TGTGCCTGGAGTGTAACAGAGGACACTGAAGCTTTCTTT.

The V and J genes are TRBV10-1 and TRBJ2-1; no firm D call. The CDR3 runs to 16 residues. The V gene's germline CDR1 is WNHNN and CDR2 SYGVQD (reference sequence). V was shortened by 2 bases and J by 7 bases, with 18 bases between the two germline ends. The DNA of the CDR3 is TGCGCCAGCAGTGAGCTTCGAGTCGGGCCTTGGAATGAGCAGTTCTTC. This translates into CASSELRVGPWNEQFF.

A word on this clone: Its ends do not fully match the called genes, so a read error is possible. The chain carries TRBV11-3 and TRBJ2-3; TRBD1 matches at 7 bases. Germline assignment: CDR1 SGHNT and CDR2 YENEEA. CDR3 size: 13 residues. The DNA for the CDR3 is TGTGCCAGCAGCATAGAGGGGGCAAATACGCAGTATTTT. Translated: CASSIEGANTQYF.

The gene calls are TRBV6-1 and TRBJ1-1; a possible D gene is TRBD1 (5 bases). Germline CDR1 MNHNS, CDR2 SASEGT. V shed 4 bases and J shed 0 bases, with 9 bases lying between them. This CDR3 contains 14 residues. Here the CDR3 DNA reads TGTGCCAGCAGTGTGGGACGGATGAACACTGAAGCTTTCTTT. Protein: CASSVGRMNTEAFF.

The chain combines TRBV30 with TRBJ2-7; 11 nucleotides agree with TRBD1. This CDR3 spans 14 amino acids. CDR1 is GTSNPN, CDR2 SVGIG, per germline (reference sequence). J was trimmed by 5 bases and V by 4 bases; bases with no gene match: 7. CDR3 coding DNA: TGTGCCTGGACCCCGGGACAGGGGGAACACGAGCAGTACTTC. It is translated as CAWTPGQGEHEQYF.

This chain joins TRBV5-5 and TRBJ2-1; the match to TRBD2 covers 10 bases. The CDR3 consists of 17 residues. The germline V gene encodes CDR1 SGHKS and CDR2 YYEKEE (reference sequence). V gave up 1 base and J gave up 4 bases; unmatched junction bases: 8. The CDR3 sequence is CASSLYPLAGDYNEQFF. For the CDR3, the DNA is TGTGCCAGCAGCTTGTATCCCCTAGCGGGGGATTACAATGAGCAGTTCTTC. Filled out from reference TRBV5-5 and TRBJ2-1, the complete variable domain reads DAGVTQSPTHLIKTRGQQVTLRCSPISGHKSVSWYQQVLGQGPQFIFQYYEKEERGRGNFPDRFSARQFPNYSSELNVNALLLGDSALYLCASSLYPLAGDYNEQFFGPGTRLTVL.

V usage is TRBV6-5 and J usage is TRBJ1-5; 8 bases line up with TRBD1. The germline gives CDR1 MNHEY, CDR2 SVGAGI. The CDR3 extends over 15 amino acids. V gave up 4 bases and J gave up 5 bases; unmatched junction bases: 7. CDR3: CASSSRGQGYQPQHF. CDR3 bases: TGTGCCAGCAGTTCCAGAGGACAGGGATATCAGCCCCAGCATTTT.

The chain links TRBV13 to TRBJ1-4; TRBD1 is a possible D gene (6 bases). Trimming shortened V by 8 bases and J by 7 bases, and 17 bases separated the two germline ends. CDR1 and CDR2 (germline): PRHDT, FYEKMQ (reference sequence). This CDR3 spans 14 amino acids. The CDR3: CASRRGTGFEKLFF. DNA for the CDR3: TGTGCCAGCCGTAGGGGGACGGGGTTTGAAAAACTGTTTTTT.

This sequence joins TRBV6-1 and TRBJ2-3; D not resolved. CDR1 and CDR2 (germline): MNHNS, SASEGT. The CDR3 length is 12 residues. The V gene lost 2 bases and the J gene lost 9 bases, with 9 bases spanning the gap. CDR3 loop: CASSEIRSTQYF. CDR3 nucleotide sequence: TGTGCCAGCAGTGAAATCCGATCGACGCAGTATTTT.

The chain employs TRBV29-1 and TRBJ1-2, with D possibly being TRBD1 (6 bases). Between the trimmed V and J ends, which lost 5 bases and 1 base, there was a span of 20 bases. The CDR3 totals 16 residues. Germline CDR1 is SQVTM and CDR2 is ANQGSEA. This CDR3 is CSVMDRSKWGNYGYTF. The CDR3 DNA is TGCAGCGTTATGGACAGAAGCAAGTGGGGTAACTATGGCTACACCTTC. Drawing the rest from reference TRBV29-1 and TRBJ1-2, the complete variable domain is SAVISQKPSRDICQRGTSLTIQCQVDSQVTMMFWYRQQPGQSLTLIATANQGSEATYESGFVIDKFPISRPNLTFSTLTVSNMSPEDSSIYLCSVMDRSKWGNYGYTFGSGTRLTVV.

This sequence joins TRBV6-6 and TRBJ1-1; weak D call: TRBD1 (5 bases). The CDR3 totals 12 residues. Looked up from germline, CDR1 is MNHNY and CDR2 is SVGAGI (reference sequence). V lost 6 bases and J 3 bases, leaving 8 bases between the germline ends. The CDR3 region has the DNA TGTGCCAGCAGGTGGGACTACACTGAAGCTTTCTTT. Amino acid sequence: CASRWDYTEAFF.

The chain uses TRBV15 and TRBJ1-5, with 8 positions matching TRBD1. CDR1 is LNHNV, CDR2 YYDKDF, per germline (reference sequence). The CDR3 runs 16 residues. V was pared by 3 bases and J by 6 bases, with 10 bases of the junction left unmatched. The CDR3: CATSSDDRGYSQPQHF. The CDR3 coding sequence is TGTGCCACCAGCAGTGACGACAGGGGCTACAGTCAGCCCCAGCATTTT.

The CDR3 DNA follows: TGTGCCAGCTCACCACCGTACAGCGGGGAGCTGTTTTTT. It yields the protein CASSPPYSGELFF. V gene TRBV18 combines with J gene TRBJ2-2; no clear D gene. The CDR3 extends over 13 amino acids. Germline V lookup: CDR1 KGHSH, CDR2 LQKENI. V was shortened by 0 bases and J by 7 bases, with 6 bases between the two germline ends.

The rearrangement links TRBV18 to TRBJ1-2; tentatively, D is TRBD1 (5 bases). The CDR3 sequence is 15 residues long. The V gene lost 3 bases and the J gene lost 0 bases, with 11 bases spanning the gap. CDR1 and CDR2 from the germline V gene are KGHSH and LQKENI. The CDR3 loop reads CASSPQRGANYGYTF. The CDR3 DNA follows: TGTGCCAGCTCACCTCAGCGGGGGGCTAACTATGGCTACACCTTC.

The J gene is TRBJ2-2, the V gene TRBV27, with D perhaps being TRBD1 or TRBD2 (5 bases each). Trimming removed 6 bases from V and 1 base from J, with 15 bases in between. This CDR3 region has 16 residues. From germline, CDR1 is MNHEY and CDR2 SMNVEV (reference sequence). The chain's CDR3 is CASSRSGTENTGELFF. The CDR3 DNA reads TGTGCCAGCAGCAGGTCCGGGACCGAGAACACCGGGGAGCTGTTTTTT.

This chain joins TRBV19 and TRBJ2-1; the D gene is possibly TRBD1 (5 bases). V dropped 5 bases and J dropped 9 bases, with 14 bases sitting between them. Germline CDR1 LNHDA, CDR2 SQIVND (reference sequence). The CDR3 sequence is 13 residues long. CDR3 in amino acids: CASSGWTSSEQFF. CDR3 nucleotides: TGTGCCAGTAGTGGCTGGACATCTAGTGAGCAGTTCTTC.

The chain carries TRBV18 and TRBJ2-6, with a weak D call TRBD2 (5 bases). The CDR3 is made up of 18 amino acids. Trimming shortened V by 6 bases and J by 2 bases, and 20 bases separated the two germline ends. Looked up from germline, CDR1 is KGHSH and CDR2 is LQKENI. The CDR3 spells CASSPRGFREPGANVLTF. The CDR3 DNA follows: TGTGCCAGCTCCCCTAGAGGATTCCGGGAACCTGGGGCCAACGTCCTGACTTTC.

This sequence joins TRBV5-1 and TRBJ1-1, with a weak D call TRBD1 (6 bases). The CDR3 has 16 residues. CDR1 is SGHRS and CDR2 is YFSETQ in the germline V gene. Trimming stripped 0 bases from V and 1 base from J, with 13 bases between. The CDR3 coding sequence is TGCGCCAGCAGCTTGGAGCCAAGACAGGCGAACACTGAAGCTTTCTTT. Translating it yields CASSLEPRQANTEAFF.

V gene TRBV29-1 combines with J gene TRBJ2-1; D possibly corresponds to TRBD1 (6 bases). The length of the CDR3 is 14 residues. V was trimmed by 1 base and J by 12 bases, leaving 19 bases between them. Germline V gives CDR1 SQVTM, CDR2 ANQGSEA. The CDR3 here is CSVEGTETLRGQFF. CDR3 DNA sequence: TGCAGCGTTGAAGGGACAGAGACCTTAAGAGGGCAGTTCTTC.

J is TRBJ1-2 and V is TRBV6-4; 9 bases line up with TRBD1. V was clipped by 6 bases and J by 0 bases; unmatched bases: 17. Germline V gene data show CDR1 as MRHNA and CDR2 as SNTAGT. There are 19 residues in the CDR3. The CDR3 sequence is CASRRQGDRHASPNYGYTF. As DNA, the CDR3 is TGTGCCAGCAGGAGACAGGGGGATCGACACGCTTCCCCTAACTATGGCTACACCTTC.

The chain carries TRBV6-5 and TRBJ1-1, with D hard to call. The CDR3 length is 14 residues. The V end was cut by 7 bases, the J end by 0 bases, with 12 bases between. Germline CDR1 reads MNHEY; CDR2 reads SVGAGI. The DNA for the CDR3 is TGTGCCAGCACCCTCGCGGGTATGAACACTGAAGCTTTCTTT. Protein product: CASTLAGMNTEAFF.